A selection of T cell receptor beta chains follows, all from one sample in a study of identical twins. TCRdb independently ran MiXCR on the 5' RACE reads; one entry per CDR3 protein. The data hold roughly 540,000 distinct CDR3 sequences, with roughly a fifth observed a single time. A further study also used this sample, focusing on T cells expressing NK-cell markers.

The sequencing input was CD4+ T cells sorted from blood. These TCRs come from a woman younger than 35 in good health. Each CDR3 is given with its conserved first and last residue. A D gene is named only where the DNA matches it firmly. The size of a clone is reported for some rows only, either as once, few or many, or as a class for expanded clones.

j_call | v_call | d_call | clone_size | cdr3_nt | cdr3_aa
TRBJ2-3 | TRBV20-1 | - | - | TGCAGTGTTTCACGGGGGGCAAGAGATACGCAGTATTTT | CSVSRGARDTQYF
TRBJ2-7 | TRBV5-1 | - | - | TGCGCCAGCAGGGTTCGAACGGGATTGGGCGAGCAGTACTTC | CASRVRTGLGEQYF
TRBJ2-5 | TRBV5-5 | - | few | TGTGCCAGCAGCAAACCCGGGACTTCGGGGGAGACCCAGTACTTC | CASSKPGTSGETQYF
TRBJ1-1 | TRBV20-1 | - | - | TGCAGTGCTAGTGCAGGACGCGGAGCTTTCTTT | CSASAGRGAFF
TRBJ1-2 | TRBV29-1 | - | - | TGCAGCGTTAGGGGGGCGGGATATGGCTACACCTTC | CSVRGAGYGYTF
TRBJ2-7 | TRBV5-1 | TRBD1 | - | TGCGCCAGCAGCTTACAGGGGGCCAGGGACGAGCAGTACTTC | CASSLQGARDEQYF
TRBJ2-1 | TRBV5-5 | - | - | TGTGCCAGCAGCTACCGGGATGAGCAGTTCTTC | CASSYRDEQFF
TRBJ1-5 | TRBV27 | TRBD1 | - | TGTGCCAGCAGTTTAAAGGGCTCAGGGGGCCAGCCCCAGCATTTT | CASSLKGSGGQPQHF
TRBJ2-1 | TRBV6-1 | TRBD2 | once | TGTGCCAGCAGGAGGGGACTAGCAATCTATGAGCAGTTCTTC | CASRRGLAIYEQFF
TRBJ1-2 | TRBV12-3/TRBV12-4 | - | - | TGTGCCTCTTTTAGGGTCTGGACATCTCCCCCCTATGGCTACACCTTC | CASFRVWTSPPYGYTF
TRBJ2-2 | TRBV6-5 | - | - | TGTGCCAGCAGTTTGACCCCGTCGCATTCCGGGGAGCTGTTTTTT | CASSLTPSHSGELFF
TRBJ1-2 | TRBV2 | TRBD1 | - | TGTGCCAGCAGAGCGTTTCGACAGGGAAACTATGGCTACACCTTC | CASRAFRQGNYGYTF
TRBJ2-4 | TRBV7-2 | TRBD2 | - | TGTGCCAGCAGCTTGGGGGGGAGACTAGCCAAAAACATTCAGTACTTC | CASSLGGRLAKNIQYF
TRBJ2-1 | TRBV20-1 | - | few | TGCAGTGCCAGCCCCCGGGATGAGCAGTTCTTC | CSASPRDEQFF
TRBJ2-1 | TRBV6-2/TRBV6-3 | - | - | TGTGCCAGCAGTCCCTGGACTCTCCCTAATGAGCAGTTCTTC | CASSPWTLPNEQFF
TRBJ2-2 | TRBV29-1 | - | many | TGCAGCGTTAACCCAGGACAAAACACCGGGGAGCTGTTTTTT | CSVNPGQNTGELFF
TRBJ2-3 | TRBV6-2/TRBV6-3 | TRBD1 | few | TGTGCCAGCAATCCGGGACAGTGGACAGATACGCAGTATTTT | CASNPGQWTDTQYF
TRBJ2-7 | TRBV10-3 | - | few | TGTGCCATCAGTGAAGCCATCCCTGGGGGGCAGTACTTC | CAISEAIPGGQYF
TRBJ2-3 | TRBV29-1 | - | few | TGCAGCGTGGCCAAGGACAGTAGCACAGATACGCAGTATTTT | CSVAKDSSTDTQYF
TRBJ2-5 | TRBV7-2 | - | - | TGTGCCAGCAGCACTGTTATATCCAAGGAAGAGACCCAGTACTTC | CASSTVISKEETQYF
TRBJ2-1 | TRBV30 | - | - | TGTGCCTGGAGTGTACTGGGCGATGAGCAGTTCTTC | CAWSVLGDEQFF
TRBJ2-3 | TRBV7-9 | TRBD2 | - | TGTGCCAGCAGCTTAGGCTGGGGACTAGAATCACCAGATACGCAGTATTTT | CASSLGWGLESPDTQYF